The rows below give T cell receptor beta chains drawn from one sample of a study of CD8 T cells in ankylosing spondylitis. TCRdb re-analysed the 5' RACE reads in MiXCR, keeping a single row per CDR3 protein. Of some 200,000 distinct CDR3 sequences listed, around 13% are singletons. Sequencing was performed on blood, either unsorted or a sorted T cell fraction (not recorded which). These receptors came from a male donor with ankylosing spondylitis or in good health (not recorded which). Both conserved end residues are part of each CDR3. The D gene is left open where the match is weak. The size entry is marked missing in some rows and otherwise reads once, few, many or a size class.

clone size	J gene	V gene	D gene	CDR3 DNA	CDR3 protein
few	TRBJ2-3	TRBV11-2	TRBD2	TGTGCCAGCAGCTTAGAGGCTAGCGGGAGGGCCTTGGATACGCAGTATTTT	CASSLEASGRALDTQYF
few	TRBJ1-4	TRBV11-3	.	TGTGCCAGCAGCAGGGACGGTGTTAATGAAAAACTGTTTTTT	CASSRDGVNEKLFF
.	TRBJ1-6	TRBV6-5	TRBD1	TGTGCCAGCAGTTACTCTGCAGGGGGCTTGGGGAATTCACCCCTCCACTTT	CASSYSAGGLGNSPLHF
.	TRBJ2-2	TRBV5-4	.	TGTGCCAGCAGCTTGAGGGACTCATACACCGGGGAGCTGTTTTTT	CASSLRDSYTGELFF
few	TRBJ2-3	TRBV27	TRBD2	TGTGCCAGATCGCGGGTTAGCGGGAACACAGATACGCAGTATTTT	CARSRVSGNTDTQYF
.	TRBJ2-3	TRBV27	TRBD2	TGTGCCAGCAGCCAAAGTGACACCACTTGGGGGGGGGAAGGGAGCACAGATACGCAGTATTTT	CASSQSDTTWGGEGSTDTQYF
few	TRBJ2-2	TRBV30	.	TGTGCCTGGACTTTCGACGCCGGGGAGCTGTTTTTT	CAWTFDAGELFF
many	TRBJ2-7	TRBV29-1	.	TGCAGCGTTGAACAGGATAACTCCTACGAGCAGTACTTC	CSVEQDNSYEQYF
few	TRBJ2-1	TRBV11-3	.	TGTGCCAGCAGCTCCCGCGGGGACAGAACTTACAATGAGCAGTTCTTC	CASSSRGDRTYNEQFF
few	TRBJ1-2	TRBV12-3/TRBV12-4	.	TGTGCCAGCAGTCTATTCTTGGGGGGGGGCGGCTATGGCTACACCTTC	CASSLFLGGGGYGYTF
few	TRBJ1-5	TRBV2	.	TGTGCCAGCAGTTTCTCCCCGGGGGTTCAGCCCCAGCATTTT	CASSFSPGVQPQHF
few	TRBJ2-1	TRBV4-1	TRBD2	TGCGCCAGCAGCCAGCCCGGGACTAGAGACTACAATGAGCAGTTCTTC	CASSQPGTRDYNEQFF
.	TRBJ2-1	TRBV27	.	TGTGCCAGCAGTAACAGGGTCCTGGGGAATGAGCAGTTCTTC	CASSNRVLGNEQFF
.	TRBJ2-5	TRBV2	.	TGTGCCAGCAGTGAACGGGGTAGCCAAGAGACCCAGTACTTC	CASSERGSQETQYF
.	TRBJ2-7	TRBV5-5	.	TGTGCCAGCAGGAATCCCTACGAGCAGTACTTC	CASRNPYEQYF
few	TRBJ1-5	TRBV7-9	.	TGTGCCAGCAGCCTAGGGACTCAGCCCCAGCATTTT	CASSLGTQPQHF
few	TRBJ1-1	TRBV4-1	TRBD1	TGCGCCAGCAGCCCCAGGGAGGGGGCGCACACTGAAGCTTTCTTT	CASSPREGAHTEAFF
.	TRBJ2-7	TRBV4-1	TRBD2	TGCGCCAGCAGCCAAGCGGGACTAGCCGGGCAGTACTTC	CASSQAGLAGQYF
few	TRBJ1-1	TRBV2	.	TGTGCCAGCAGTGAACGGACCATGAACACTGAAGCTTTCTTT	CASSERTMNTEAFF
.	TRBJ2-1	TRBV11-3	.	TGTGCCAGCAGCTTAGAGAATCGTGGAGTCAATGAGCAGTTCTTC	CASSLENRGVNEQFF
few	TRBJ1-2	TRBV6-1	.	TGTGCCAGCAGTGACCCGATGACAGGTCCTGGCTACACCTTC	CASSDPMTGPGYTF
.	TRBJ2-3	TRBV19	TRBD1	TGTGCCAGTAGTATAAAAGACAGGGTGACAGATACGCAGTATTTT	CASSIKDRVTDTQYF
.	TRBJ2-7	TRBV5-1	.	TGCGCCAGCAGCCTTGCGACAGGAGAGGACGAGCAGTACTTC	CASSLATGEDEQYF